This TCR beta chain was sequenced during a study of OX40 agonist ivuxolimab in advanced cancers. At the level of the study: Patients were dosed intravenously with ivuxolimab at 0.01 to 10 mg/kg every 2 weeks. Those enrolled were 80% to 85% male, with a mean age of around 58 years and ages from roughly 23 to 79.

On this clone itself: The antigen is unknown.

Here immunoSEQ multiplex PCR was the method, and the copy in TCRdb shows in-frame clones only, minus some. This sample has under 15,000 clones, with about 83% found just once. Study outcomes and limitations: Clonal expansion was seen in CD4+ and CD8+ blood T cells by week 6 at 0.1 to 3.0 mg/kg.

V dropped 5 bases and J dropped 2 bases, with 16 bases sitting between them. The V gene's germline CDR1 is MNHEY and CDR2 SMNVEV (reference sequence). There are 17 residues in the CDR3. The chain carries TRBV27 and TRBJ2-6; tentatively, D is TRBD1 (6 bases). Material: CD4+ or CD8+ T cells sorted from blood, obtained in a trial of the OX40 agonist ivuxolimab. This clonotype was sampled from an adult with an advanced solid tumor such as melanoma, head and neck, liver or kidney cancer. CDR3 coding DNA: TGTGCCAGCAGTCAGGAGGACAGATATCCTGGGGCCAACGTCCTGACTTTC. Translated: CASSQEDRYPGANVLTF.